This T cell receptor (beta chain) was profiled in a study of OX40 agonist ivuxolimab in advanced cancers. Overall study context: Ivuxolimab is a fully human IgG2 antibody that activates OX40 (CD134). Study outcomes and limitations: More expanded clones were found, on average, in CD8+ than in CD4+ T cells.

Here immunoSEQ multiplex PCR was the method, and the copy in TCRdb shows in-frame clones only, minus some. The sample includes tens of thousands of clones, 80% to 95% seen only once; the top ten take over 0.35%. This clone came up a few times. Its target is not known. This sample comprised CD4+ or CD8+ T cells sorted from blood, obtained in a trial of the OX40 agonist ivuxolimab. This TCR was sampled from an adult with an advanced solid tumor such as melanoma, head and neck, liver or kidney cancer.

CDR3 nucleotides: TGTGCCAGCAGCTTGGATTTTGGGACAGCGACTAACTATGGCTACACCTTC. Translation: CASSLDFGTATNYGYTF. The chain carries TRBV5-6 and TRBJ1-2, with TRBD1 matching over 7 bases. Per germline, CDR1 SGHDT and CDR2 YYEEEE. CDR3 length: 17 residues. Trimming at V came to 0 bases and at J to 0 bases, leaving 8 bases not matched to a gene.